The clone carrying this T cell receptor (beta chain) has just one count. Data came from immunoSEQ multiplex PCR; TCRdb stores just in-frame clones and leaves some out. Of 150,000 to 200,000 clones in the sample, over 60% were seen once. The data derive from a study of cytotoxic CD8 clonotypes in ibrutinib-treated CLL. Sequenced here: PBMCs, sampled after 24 months of ibrutinib treatment. The receptor was isolated from a human donor with chronic lymphocytic leukemia.

The CDR3 spells CASSDRASYEQYF. CDR3 nucleotides: TGTGCCAGCAGCGACCGGGCCTCCTACGAGCAGTACTTC. The rearrangement links TRBV7-9 to TRBJ2-7; D uncertain. The CDR3 extends over 13 amino acids. V lost 5 bases and J 0 bases, leaving 8 bases between the germline ends. Per germline, CDR1 SEHNR and CDR2 FQNEAQ (reference sequence).